Presented here are 6 T cell receptor beta chains from one specimen sequenced in a study of T cells after yellow fever vaccination. Via MiXCR, TCRdb re-called the 5' RACE reads, giving one row per CDR3 protein. The table records over 250,000 distinct CDR3 sequences, approximately 4% of them present only once. The material was PBMCs, obtained 5 days after the yellow fever booster vaccination. The source of these receptors is a man aged 18 to 29 who received the YFV17D yellow fever vaccine.

V and J are TRBV4-2 and TRBJ2-1; 12 bases match TRBD2. After removal of 1 base from V and 6 bases from J, the junction contained 7 bases not matched to a gene. This CDR3 region has 17 residues. From germline, CDR1 is LGHNA and CDR2 YNFKEQ. This CDR3 is CASSQASVTSGGNEQFF. Written as DNA, the CDR3 is TGTGCCAGCAGCCAAGCCTCGGTGACTAGCGGGGGCAATGAGCAGTTCTTC.

This clonotype came up many times. This sequence joins TRBV7-9 and TRBJ1-1; D is uncertain. Trimming cost V 5 bases and J 11 bases, with 15 bases left between them. Germline loops: CDR1 SEHNR, CDR2 FQNEAQ (reference sequence). CDR3 length: 12 residues. The DNA for the CDR3 is TGTGCCAGCAGCCCCGTAAGTGCTGGTGCTTTCTTT. Amino acid sequence: CASSPVSAGAFF.

This clonotype was counted ten times or more. The CDR3 nucleotides read TGTGCCAGCAGCTTACAGTCCGGGGGGAACACCGGGGAGCTGTTTTTT. It encodes CASSLQSGGNTGELFF. The chain is built from TRBV7-2 and TRBJ2-2, with a weak D call TRBD2 (6 bases). Germline V lookup: CDR1 SGHTA, CDR2 FQGNSA. The CDR3 contains 16 residues. Trimming shortened V by 2 bases and J by 1 base, and 11 bases separated the two germline ends.

The chain uses TRBV6-2 or TRBV6-3 and TRBJ2-1; D may be TRBD2 (5 bases). This CDR3 contains 17 residues. Germline V gives CDR1 MNHEY, CDR2 SVGEGT. Trimming left V 0 bases short and J 5 bases short, with 17 bases between. The CDR3 sequence: CASSYSLVIIGDNEQFF. The CDR3 DNA reads TGTGCCAGCAGTTACTCGTTAGTAATCATCGGGGACAATGAGCAGTTCTTC.

The V and J genes are TRBV9 and TRBJ1-6, with TRBD1 identical over 7 bases. Germline trimming cut 3 bases from V and 5 bases from J; bases unmatched to any gene: 11. The CDR3 contains 17 residues. CDR1 and CDR2 from the germline V gene are SGDLS and YYNGEE. This CDR3 reads CASSAQRGQGHNSPLHF. CDR3 sequence (DNA): TGTGCCAGCAGCGCCCAAAGGGGGCAAGGGCATAATTCACCCCTCCACTTT.

This clonotype was picked up many times. V is TRBV20-1 and J is TRBJ2-3; no clear D gene. The CDR3 has 13 residues. Trimming took off 0 bases at V and 2 bases at J, with 6 bases between the two ends. Germline CDR1 and CDR2: DFQATT and SNEGSKA (reference sequence). The CDR3: CSAREVYTDTQYF. The DNA for the CDR3 is TGCAGTGCTAGAGAGGTGTACACAGATACGCAGTATTTT.